Listed here are 30 T cell receptor beta chains from one sample, sequenced in a study of Ad26.COV2.S vaccination and SARS-CoV-2 variants. Only in-frame clones appear in the TCRdb table, and some are missing; sequencing was by immunoSEQ multiplex PCR. The sample includes around 350,000 clones, 70% to 90% seen only once; the top ten take around 3%. Described treatment: around 19 received Ad26.COV2.S at low or high dose, single or two shots; about 5 received placebo; per-sample allocation not given. Samples came from day 63 after the first vaccine or placebo injection. Sequenced here: peripheral blood, sampled in a trial of Ad26.COV2.S vaccine versus placebo. These receptors were obtained from a person aged 18-65 years who received the Ad26.COV2.S COVID-19 vaccine or a placebo.

The chain recombines TRBV27 with TRBJ2-5, with 10 positions matching TRBD2. The CDR3 covers 17 residues. Per germline, CDR1 MNHEY and CDR2 SMNVEV (reference sequence). Trimming at V came to 4 bases and at J to 1 base, leaving 9 bases not matched to a gene. This chain's CDR3 is CASSWRGGLAAQETQYF. CDR3 nucleotide sequence: TGTGCCAGCAGTTGGCGGGGAGGACTAGCGGCCCAAGAGACCCAGTACTTC.

The chain links TRBV19 to TRBJ1-2; weak D call: TRBD1 (5 bases). Between the trimmed V and J ends, which lost 6 bases and 6 bases, there was a span of 17 bases. Germline lookup yields CDR1 LNHDA and CDR2 SQIVND (reference sequence). This CDR3 comprises 14 residues. The CDR3 DNA is TGTGCCAGTAGGAAGGGCAGGGACTCGGATGGCTACACCTTC. This encodes CASRKGRDSDGYTF.

This chain links TRBV19 with TRBJ2-7, with D perhaps given as TRBD1 or TRBD2 (5 bases each). Germline-derived CDR1 and CDR2 are LNHDA and SQIVND (reference sequence). Trimming removed 3 bases at V and 5 bases at J, with 11 bases between. There are 13 residues in the CDR3. CDR3 coding DNA: TGTGCCAGTAGTATCGGGACCTACAACGAGCAGTACTTC. The encoded protein is CASSIGTYNEQYF.

V usage is TRBV25-1 and J usage is TRBJ1-2; 10 bases are shared with TRBD1. Germline assignment: CDR1 MGHDK and CDR2 SYGVNS. The CDR3 consists of 13 residues. V shed 3 bases and J 8 bases; nucleotides not matched to a gene: 3. The CDR3 coding sequence is TGTGCCAGCAGTGACGACAGGGGGCTCGGCTACACCTTC. Translation gives CASSDDRGLGYTF.

Turning to this clone: Other DNA sequences in this specimen translate into the identical CDR3. J is TRBJ2-3 and V is TRBV18; D is unresolved. The germline gives CDR1 KGHSH, CDR2 LQKENI. V lost 3 bases to trimming and J lost 6 bases, with 7 bases between them. CDR3 size: 12 residues. The CDR3 protein is CASSPRGDTQYF. In DNA, the CDR3 is TGTGCCAGCTCACCTCGTGGGGATACGCAGTATTTT.

The chain employs TRBV29-1 and TRBJ1-4; TRBD1 might be the D (5 bases). The CDR3 contains 13 residues. V dropped 5 bases and J dropped 5 bases, with 12 bases sitting between them. CDR1 and CDR2 from the germline V gene are SQVTM and ANQGSEA. CDR3 in amino acids: CSVKSGGNEKLFF. The CDR3 bases are TGCAGCGTTAAATCCGGGGGGAATGAAAAACTGTTTTTT.

The J gene is TRBJ2-1, the V gene TRBV7-8, with 11 bases matching TRBD2. The CDR3 extends over 17 amino acids. J lost 4 bases, V lost 1 base, and 6 bases had no gene match. The germline V gene has CDR1 SGHVS and CDR2 FQNEAQ. As DNA, the CDR3 is TGTGCCAGCAGCTTAGGTGGGGCTAGCGGGGGGTACAATGAGCAGTTCTTC. It codes for CASSLGGASGGYNEQFF.

This chain uses TRBV6-5 with TRBJ2-7, with 8 nucleotides matching TRBD2. Germline CDR1 MNHEY, CDR2 SVGAGI. V lost 1 base and J lost 2; bases outside the gene matches: 4. This CDR3 spans 15 amino acids. The CDR3 bases are TGTGCCAGCAGTTACTTCCCGGGAGGGCCCTACGAGCAGTACTTC. Translating it yields CASSYFPGGPYEQYF.

The CDR3 reads CASSSDHTGELFF. In DNA, the CDR3 is TGTGCCAGCAGCTCCGACCATACCGGGGAGCTGTTTTTT. This chain connects TRBV11-3 to TRBJ2-2; D is unresolved. The germline V gene has CDR1 SGHNT and CDR2 YENEEA. V lost 4 bases and J lost 5, with 8 bases in between. The CDR3 has 13 residues.

This chain connects TRBV18 to TRBJ1-4; no firm D call. Germline CDR1 reads KGHSH; CDR2 reads LQKENI. V lost 6 bases, J lost 8 bases, and 16 bases lay in between. The CDR3 contains 14 residues. The CDR3, as DNA: TGTGCCAGCTCCCCCGGTCGGGCTGGGGAAAAACTGTTTTTT. Amino acids: CASSPGRAGEKLFF. Full variable domain (rest looked up from reference TRBV18 and TRBJ1-4): NAGVMQNPRHLVRRRGQEARLRCSPMKGHSHVYWYRQLPEEGLKFMVYLQKENIIDESGMPKERFSAEFPKEGPSILRIQQVVRGDSAAYFCASSPGRAGEKLFFGSGTQLSVL.

This clone was seen just once. The J gene is TRBJ1-1, the V gene TRBV10-3; D not resolved. This CDR3 spans 13 amino acids. Trimming left V 2 bases short and J 0 bases short, with 4 bases between. The V gene's germline CDR1 is ENHRY and CDR2 SYGVKD. This chain's CDR3 is CAISERLNTEAFF. The CDR3 region has the DNA TGTGCCATCAGTGAGCGATTGAACACTGAAGCTTTCTTT.

The chain links TRBV7-9 to TRBJ2-7, with 10 bases aligning to TRBD1. With V trimmed by 4 bases and J by 6 bases, 12 bases remained unmatched. There are 16 residues in the CDR3. Per germline, CDR1 SEHNR and CDR2 FQNEAQ (reference sequence). CDR3 region: CASSWGAGTGAIEQYF. CDR3 sequence (DNA): TGTGCCAGCAGCTGGGGGGCGGGGACAGGGGCTATCGAGCAGTACTTC.

This chain uses TRBV3-1 (or the pseudogene TRBV3-2) with TRBJ2-4; 7 bases match TRBD1. With V trimmed by 6 bases and J by 1 base, 15 bases remained unmatched. Germline V gene sequence: CDR1 LGHDT, CDR2 YNNKEL (reference sequence). The CDR3 is 18 amino acids. Here the CDR3 DNA reads TGTGCCAGCAGACAAAAGTCGGGGCAGGGGGTGGCCAAAAACATTCAGTACTTC. This translates into CASRQKSGQGVAKNIQYF.

V gene TRBV6-5 combines with J gene TRBJ2-7; D may be TRBD1 (6 bases). This CDR3 spans 13 amino acids. Germline-derived CDR1 and CDR2 are MNHEY and SVGAGI. V lost 2 bases to trimming and J lost 6 bases, with 11 bases between them. The CDR3 here is CASSYGAGAEQYF. For the CDR3, the DNA is TGTGCCAGCAGTTACGGAGCAGGGGCCGAGCAGTACTTC.

The chain is built from TRBV5-4 and TRBJ1-2; D is uncertain. The V gene's germline CDR1 is SGHNT and CDR2 YYREEE (reference sequence). V was shortened by 4 bases and J by 4 bases, with 8 bases between the two germline ends. CDR3 length equals 12 residues. The CDR3 coding sequence is TGTGCCAGCAGCCCGGTAGGCTATGGCTACACCTTC. Translation gives CASSPVGYGYTF.

The chain has TRBV6-2 or TRBV6-3 and TRBJ1-5, with D unresolved. Trimming cost V 6 bases and J 7 bases, with 10 bases left between them. CDR3 length: 12 residues. Germline V gives CDR1 MNHEY, CDR2 SVGEGT. The CDR3 coding sequence is TGTGCCAGCAGCCTAGGGCGCCAGCCCCAGCATTTT. This sequence encodes CASSLGRQPQHF.

The gene calls are TRBV18 and TRBJ1-1; no definite D call. The CDR3 is 17 residues long. The germline V and J ends were trimmed by 3 bases and 1 base, with 18 bases remaining between them. Germline CDR1 reads KGHSH; CDR2 reads LQKENI. In DNA form, the CDR3 reads TGTGCCAGCTCACCCTCCAAGACGGTTCTACAGAACACTGAAGCTTTCTTT. Translation gives CASSPSKTVLQNTEAFF.

This chain joins TRBV5-5 and TRBJ2-1; D tentatively reads TRBD1 or TRBD2 (5 bases each). V gave up 1 base and J gave up 3 bases, with 11 bases separating them. Germline V gene sequence: CDR1 SGHKS, CDR2 YYEKEE (reference sequence). The CDR3 has 15 amino acids. In DNA form, the CDR3 reads TGTGCCAGCAGCTTGTTGGGGGACCTCTACAATGAGCAGTTCTTC. Protein product: CASSLLGDLYNEQFF. The full variable domain, its missing parts supplied by reference TRBV5-5 and TRBJ2-1, is DAGVTQSPTHLIKTRGQQVTLRCSPISGHKSVSWYQQVLGQGPQFIFQYYEKEERGRGNFPDRFSARQFPNYSSELNVNALLLGDSALYLCASSLLGDLYNEQFFGPGTRLTVL.

The chain has TRBV2 and TRBJ2-3; 11 bases agree with TRBD2. The germline CDR1 and CDR2 sequences are SNHLY and FYNNEI. This CDR3 region has 16 residues. V lost 3 bases and J lost 4; bases outside the gene matches: 6. The CDR3 reads CASSDYLAGGPDTQYF. CDR3 in DNA: TGTGCCAGCAGTGATTACCTAGCGGGAGGTCCAGATACGCAGTATTTT.

The table lists this clone with a few counts. The chain combines TRBV6-5 with TRBJ1-6, with 7 positions matching TRBD1. The CDR3 totals 15 residues. V shed 0 bases, J shed 9 bases, and the junction held 5 bases outside the gene matches. Germline V gene sequence: CDR1 MNHEY, CDR2 SVGAGI. Here the CDR3 DNA reads TGTGCCAGCAGTTACTCGAGGACAGGAAGTTCACCCCTCCACTTT. Amino acid sequence: CASSYSRTGSSPLHF.

The CDR3 DNA follows: TGTGCCAGCTCACCACCGGGAGGGACAGGGGGTGAAAAACTGTTTTTT. It encodes CASSPPGGTGGEKLFF. The chain links TRBV18 to TRBJ1-4, with 11 bases identical to TRBD1. The CDR3 extends over 16 amino acids. Germline-derived CDR1 and CDR2 are KGHSH and LQKENI. V was clipped by 0 bases and J by 7 bases; unmatched bases: 4.

The V and J genes are TRBV6-5 and TRBJ1-4; 9 bases are shared with TRBD1. V lost 4 bases and J lost 7; bases outside the gene matches: 4. The CDR3 totals 14 residues. Germline V gene sequence: CDR1 MNHEY, CDR2 SVGAGI. CDR3 amino acids: CASSFGTGTEKLFF. CDR3 coding DNA: TGTGCCAGCAGTTTCGGGACAGGGACTGAAAAACTGTTTTTT.

The rearrangement links TRBV2 to TRBJ2-7, with D possibly being TRBD2 (6 bases). Germline V gives CDR1 SNHLY, CDR2 FYNNEI. V lost 7 bases and J 3 bases, leaving 19 bases between the germline ends. The CDR3 consists of 15 residues. CDR3 in amino acids: CASKFYGTSSYEQYF. The CDR3 nucleotides are TGTGCCAGCAAGTTTTACGGAACTAGCAGCTACGAGCAGTACTTC.

The rearrangement links TRBV6-2 or TRBV6-3 to TRBJ1-1; 7 nucleotides align to TRBD1. CDR1 is MNHEY, CDR2 SVGEGT, per germline. CDR3 length: 18 amino acids. Trimming at V came to 2 bases and at J to 1 base, leaving 13 bases not matched to a gene. Written as DNA, the CDR3 is TGTGCCAGCAGTTACGAGTTTGAGGGGGCCGCTCGGAACACTGAAGCTTTCTTT. Amino acids: CASSYEFEGAARNTEAFF.

The rearrangement links TRBV5-5 to TRBJ2-1; TRBD2 matches 10 bases. V gave up 4 bases and J gave up 5 bases; unmatched junction bases: 18. Per germline, CDR1 SGHKS and CDR2 YYEKEE (reference sequence). CDR3 length: 19 amino acids. CDR3 sequence reads: CASSPSDRERGGRDNEQFF. The CDR3 nucleotides are TGTGCCAGCAGCCCATCTGACCGAGAGCGGGGGGGCCGAGACAATGAGCAGTTCTTC.

The V and J genes are TRBV7-9 and TRBJ1-3; D gene unclear. Germline V gene data show CDR1 as SEHNR and CDR2 as FQNEAQ (reference sequence). This CDR3 has 14 amino acids. Trimming removed 2 bases from V and 2 bases from J, with 7 bases in between. As DNA, the CDR3 is TGTGCCAGCAGCTTAAATAGGCCTGGAAACACCATATATTTT. Amino acids: CASSLNRPGNTIYF.

The gene calls are TRBV7-2 and TRBJ1-2, with a weak D call TRBD1 (5 bases). CDR3 length: 13 residues. V lost 3 bases, J lost 3 bases, and 8 bases lay in between. Germline lookup yields CDR1 SGHTA and CDR2 FQGNSA. Written as DNA, the CDR3 is TGTGCCAGCAGCTTTACAGGATACTATGGCTACACCTTC. Protein sequence: CASSFTGYYGYTF.

This clone has more than one count but fewer than ten. V is TRBV27 and J is TRBJ1-1; 8 bases match TRBD1. Trimming at V came to 7 bases and at J to 1 base, leaving 2 bases not matched to a gene. The CDR3 covers 13 residues. Germline V gives CDR1 MNHEY, CDR2 SMNVEV (reference sequence). The CDR3 DNA reads as TGTGCCAGCACCGGACAGGGGAACACTGAAGCTTTCTTT. It codes for CASTGQGNTEAFF.

This clone was observed a few times. The rearrangement uses TRBV4-3 and TRBJ2-1; 7 bases agree with TRBD1. V was clipped by 5 bases and J by 7 bases; unmatched bases: 8. The CDR3 loop spans 14 amino acids. The germline CDR1 and CDR2 sequences are LGHNA and YSLEER. In DNA, the CDR3 is TGCGCCAGCAGCTTGAACAGGGGTGAGAATGAGCAGTTCTTC. Encoded protein: CASSLNRGENEQFF.

The chain uses TRBV11-2 and TRBJ1-3; D is ambiguous. Trimming shortened V by 5 bases and J by 4 bases, and 15 bases separated the two germline ends. CDR1 is SGHAT, CDR2 FQNNGV, per germline. This CDR3 comprises 15 residues. The CDR3 region has the DNA TGTGCCAGCAGCCCACTGGGTGGATGGGGAAACACCATATATTTT. This gives the protein CASSPLGGWGNTIYF.